Sequencing of this TCR beta chain was carried out in a study of cytomegalovirus exposure and HLA in healthy donors. TCRdb keeps only in-frame clones here, not all; method: immunoSEQ multiplex PCR. The table records tens of thousands of clones, 80% to 95% of them present only once. Between the trimmed V and J ends, which lost 0 bases and 5 bases, there was a span of 10 bases. This CDR3 is 15 amino acids long. Germline CDR1 is SGHVS and CDR2 is FNYEAQ. Sequenced: PBMCs. The source is a young man in good health and CMV-seropositive. The rearrangement uses TRBV7-6 and TRBJ1-4, with D possibly matching TRBD1 (5 bases). The CDR3, as DNA: TGTGCCAGCAGCTTAGCGTTGGGGGGAAATGAAAAACTGTTTTTT. Its protein is CASSLALGGNEKLFF.